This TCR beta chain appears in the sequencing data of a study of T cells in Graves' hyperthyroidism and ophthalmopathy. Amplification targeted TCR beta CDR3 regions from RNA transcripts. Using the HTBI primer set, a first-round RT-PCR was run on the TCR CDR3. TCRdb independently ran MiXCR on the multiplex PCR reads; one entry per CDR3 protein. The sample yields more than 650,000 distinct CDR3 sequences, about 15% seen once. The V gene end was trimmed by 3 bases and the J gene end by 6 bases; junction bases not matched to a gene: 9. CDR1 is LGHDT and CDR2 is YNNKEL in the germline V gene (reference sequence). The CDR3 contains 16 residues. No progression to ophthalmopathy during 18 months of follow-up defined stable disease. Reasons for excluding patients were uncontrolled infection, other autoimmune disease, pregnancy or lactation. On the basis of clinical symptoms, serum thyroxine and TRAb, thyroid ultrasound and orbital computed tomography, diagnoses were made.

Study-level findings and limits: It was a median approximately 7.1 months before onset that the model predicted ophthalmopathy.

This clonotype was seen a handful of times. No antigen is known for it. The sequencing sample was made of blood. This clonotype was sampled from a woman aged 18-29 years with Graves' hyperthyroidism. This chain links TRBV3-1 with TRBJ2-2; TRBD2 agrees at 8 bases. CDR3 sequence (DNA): TGTGCCAGCAGCCATATCCTGCGGGGGGTTCCCGGGGAGCTGTTTTTT. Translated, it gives CASSHILRGVPGELFF. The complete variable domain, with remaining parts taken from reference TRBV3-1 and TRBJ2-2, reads DTAVSQTPKYLVTQMGNDKSIKCEQNLGHDTMYWYKQDSKKFLKIMFSYNNKELIINETVPNRFSPKSPDKAHLNLHINSLELGDSAVYFCASSHILRGVPGELFFGEGSRLTVL.